Following are 6 T cell receptor beta chains from one sample sequenced in a study of Graves' ophthalmopathy and Graves' hyperthyroidism. Amplified TCR beta CDR3 regions were obtained using RNA transcripts as template. HTBI primers were used in a first-round RT-PCR, which preceded a second-round multiplex PCR. MiXCR, applied by TCRdb to the multiplex PCR reads, yields one record per CDR3 protein. The sample has 650,000 to 800,000 distinct CDR3 sequences, just over 40% seen once; the top ten hold 3% to 4%. Source material: peripheral blood. These receptors all come from an adult man with Graves' ophthalmopathy.

This chain joins TRBV7-9 and TRBJ1-1, with D unresolved. The germline V gene has CDR1 SEHNR and CDR2 FQNEAQ (reference sequence). V was trimmed by 11 bases and J by 4 bases, leaving 23 bases between them. This CDR3 is built from 15 residues. Written as DNA, the CDR3 is TGTGCCTGGAGCACTATTAGGAGGTCTGCCACTGAAGCTTTCTTT. Translating it yields CAWSTIRRSATEAFF.

This clonotype was seen at least ten times. This chain uses TRBV2 with TRBJ1-2; D gene ambiguous. This CDR3 contains 11 residues. Trimming removed 7 bases at V and 13 bases at J, with 16 bases between. CDR1 SNHLY and CDR2 FYNNEI come from the germline V gene. The CDR3 protein is CASTAAGEGTF. The CDR3 nucleotides read TGTGCCAGCACCGCGGCAGGTGAGGGCACCTTC.

CDR3 DNA: TGTGCCAGCAGCTACAAGGGACAAGGGCTCTATGGCTACACCTTC. This encodes CASSYKGQGLYGYTF. This chain links TRBV7-8 with TRBJ1-2, with D perhaps TRBD1 (6 bases). CDR3 length: 15 residues. V lost 4 bases and J lost 4, with 16 bases in between. Germline V lookup: CDR1 SGHVS, CDR2 FQNEAQ.

The V call is TRBV24-1, the J call TRBJ1-3; the match to TRBD1 covers 7 bases. The V segment lost 2 bases and the J segment 8 bases; nucleotides outside the gene matches: 11. The CDR3 length is 16 residues. CDR1 is KGHDR and CDR2 is SFDVKD in the germline V gene. CDR3 sequence (DNA): TGTGCCACCAGTGATTCACAGGGGCGGTGGGGCTACACCATATATTTT. Encoded protein: CATSDSQGRWGYTIYF.

The V call is TRBV7-9, the J call TRBJ1-3; D gene ambiguous. Germline V gives CDR1 SEHNR, CDR2 FQNEAQ (reference sequence). Trimming took 4 bases from V and 4 from J, leaving 14 bases between them. CDR3 length: 15 residues. For the CDR3, the DNA is TGTGCCAGCAGCTCCGGACGGGCGTCCGGAAACACCATATATTTT. Amino acid sequence: CASSSGRASGNTIYF.

This chain joins TRBV15 and TRBJ2-2, with D maybe TRBD1 (5 bases). The CDR3 is 15 amino acids. Trimming pared 4 bases from V and 1 base from J, leaving 10 bases between. Germline CDR1 and CDR2: LNHNV and YYDKDF (reference sequence). CDR3 region: CATSIGTGNTGELFF. Here the CDR3 DNA reads TGTGCCACCAGCATCGGAACAGGGAACACCGGGGAGCTGTTTTTT.